This T cell receptor (beta chain) was documented in a study of identical twins. Study results and caveats: There was more out-of-frame TCR alpha sharing in monozygotic twins than models estimated.

TCRdb independently ran MiXCR on the 5' RACE reads; one entry per CDR3 protein. The sample includes 200,000 to 250,000 distinct CDR3 sequences, about 13% of them seen just once. The V gene's germline CDR1 is WNHNN and CDR2 SYGVQD (reference sequence). The CDR3 is 18 residues long. Losses at the gene ends were 6 bases for V and 0 bases for J; bases not matched to a gene: 14. A remark on this clonotype: Its matching antigen is unknown.

Healthy Caucasian donors formed the entire cohort. These same data were also listed under a study on yellow fever vaccine responses in identical twins.

This TCR came from a woman aged 18-35 years in good health. The V and J genes are TRBV10-1 and TRBJ2-1; 7 positions agree with TRBD2. The specimen sequenced was memory (CD45RO+) T cells sorted from blood. CDR3 DNA: TGCGCCAGCAGCGGATACTCCGGGAGGATGAGCTCCTACAATGAGCAGTTCTTC. This translates into CASSGYSGRMSSYNEQFF.